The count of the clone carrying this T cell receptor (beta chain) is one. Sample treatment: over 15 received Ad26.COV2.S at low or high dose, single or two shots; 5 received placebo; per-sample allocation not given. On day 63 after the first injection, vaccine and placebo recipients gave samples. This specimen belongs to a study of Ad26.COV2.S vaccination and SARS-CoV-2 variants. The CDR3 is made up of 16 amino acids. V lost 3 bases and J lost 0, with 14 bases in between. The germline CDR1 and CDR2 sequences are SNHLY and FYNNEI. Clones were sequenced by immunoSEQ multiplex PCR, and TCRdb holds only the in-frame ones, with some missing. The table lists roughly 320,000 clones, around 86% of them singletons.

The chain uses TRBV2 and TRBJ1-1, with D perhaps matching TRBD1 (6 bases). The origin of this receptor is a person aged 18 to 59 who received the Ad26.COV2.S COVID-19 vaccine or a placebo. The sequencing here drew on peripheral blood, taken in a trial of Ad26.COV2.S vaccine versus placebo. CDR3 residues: CASSDPPGHLNTEAFF. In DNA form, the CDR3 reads TGTGCCAGCAGTGACCCACCGGGACACCTGAACACTGAAGCTTTCTTT.